Presented here are 30 T cell receptor beta chains from one specimen sequenced in a study of T cells in localized non-small cell lung cancer (dated by TCRdb to 2018 to 2020). Library preparation used the immunoSEQ multiplex PCR assay. In TCRdb, the immuneACCESS table is reduced to in-frame sequences with V and J assigned. These tables do not hold every clone; where another copy was compared, an unresolved V gene accounts for under half, and the others remain unexplained. The sample table records tens of thousands of clones; roughly 90% of these occur just once. The top ten hold 15% of the sample. The source was peripheral blood, collected before any cancer treatment. The receptors originated from a man aged 35 to 69 with stage I squamous cell lung carcinoma.

The rearrangement joins TRBV20-1 to TRBJ2-3; the D is unclear. The CDR3 is made up of 11 amino acids. CDR1 and CDR2 from the germline V gene are DFQATT and SNEGSKA (reference sequence). Trimming pared 4 bases from V and 6 bases from J, leaving 8 bases between. The CDR3 loop is CSATPRDTQYF. CDR3 DNA: TGCAGTGCTACCCCTCGGGATACGCAGTATTTT.

This chain uses TRBV14 with TRBJ1-2; 9 bases are shared with TRBD1. This CDR3 contains 13 residues. Germline CDR1 and CDR2: SGHDN and FVKESK. V shed 6 bases, J shed 8 bases, and the junction held 7 bases outside the gene matches. The CDR3 nucleotides are TGTGCCAGCAGACAACAGGGGGCTCAGGGCTACACCTTC. It encodes CASRQQGAQGYTF.

J is TRBJ1-4 and V is TRBV30; weak D call: TRBD1 (5 bases). V lost 8 bases and J 4 bases, leaving 14 bases between the germline ends. CDR3 length equals 13 residues. Germline lookup yields CDR1 GTSNPN and CDR2 SVGIG (reference sequence). CDR3 sequence: CAGRGAGNEKLFF. The CDR3 DNA reads TGTGCCGGAAGGGGTGCGGGTAATGAAAAACTGTTTTTT. Full variable domain (rest looked up from reference TRBV30 and TRBJ1-4): SQTIHQWPATLVQPVGSPLSLECTVEGTSNPNLYWYRQAAGRGLQLLFYSVGIGQISSEVPQNLSASRPQDRQFILSSKKLLLSDSGFYLCAGRGAGNEKLFFGSGTQLSVL.

The chain combines TRBV30 with TRBJ2-7; D is undetermined. Between the trimmed V and J ends, which lost 0 bases and 3 bases, there was a span of 6 bases. This CDR3 has 12 residues. In germline, CDR1 is GTSNPN, CDR2 SVGIG (reference sequence). The CDR3 DNA reads as TGTGCCTGGAGTGTAGACTTCTACGAGCAGTACTTC. Encoded protein: CAWSVDFYEQYF.

The chain links TRBV10-3 to TRBJ2-7; TRBD2 matches at 8 bases. The CDR3 spans 15 residues. V was pared by 0 bases and J by 4 bases, with 5 bases of the junction left unmatched. Looked up from germline, CDR1 is ENHRY and CDR2 is SYGVKD. The DNA for the CDR3 is TGTGCCATCAGTGAGTCGTTACTAGCGGATTACGAGCAGTACTTC. This codes for CAISESLLADYEQYF.

About this clone itself: This specimen includes other DNA sequences encoding the same CDR3. The chain couples TRBV2 to TRBJ1-5; the D gene is possibly TRBD1 (6 bases). Germline V CDR1 and CDR2: SNHLY, FYNNEI. This CDR3 comprises 13 residues. The germline V and J ends were trimmed by 4 bases and 4 bases, with 8 bases remaining between them. The CDR3 DNA reads as TGTGCCAGCAGTGGTACAGGGAATCAGCCCCAGCATTTT. It is translated as CASSGTGNQPQHF.

This clone was counted between two and nine times. Additional DNA sequences in this sample encode the identical CDR3. The rearrangement joins TRBV2 to TRBJ1-1; D is possibly TRBD1 (6 bases). The V end lost 4 bases, the J end lost 1 base, and 10 bases lay between the germline ends. CDR3 size: 14 residues. Germline loops: CDR1 SNHLY, CDR2 FYNNEI. Written as DNA, the CDR3 is TGTGCCAGCAGTGTACAGGGCGGGAACACTGAAGCTTTCTTT. Its protein is CASSVQGGNTEAFF. Full variable domain (outside the CDR3, taken from reference TRBV2 and TRBJ1-1): EPEVTQTPSHQVTQMGQEVILRCVPISNHLYFYWYRQILGQKVEFLVSFYNNEISEKSEIFDDQFSVERPDGSNFTLKIRSTKLEDSAMYFCASSVQGGNTEAFFGQGTRLTVV.

The chain combines TRBV5-1 with TRBJ2-3, with D perhaps assigned TRBD1 or TRBD2 (6 bases each). The ends were cut back, 0 bases at V and 4 bases at J, with 15 bases in the middle. The CDR3 consists of 16 residues. The germline gives CDR1 SGHRS, CDR2 YFSETQ. The CDR3 nucleotides are TGCGCCAGCAGCTTGGCCGGGGGCGGGTCGGCAGATACGCAGTATTTT. It translates to CASSLAGGGSADTQYF.

V is TRBV18 and J is TRBJ2-2, with D possibly being TRBD2 (6 bases). This CDR3 spans 15 amino acids. Germline loops: CDR1 KGHSH, CDR2 LQKENI. The V end lost 7 bases, the J end lost 6 bases, and 18 bases lay between the germline ends. The CDR3 DNA reads TGTGCCAGCTATGCGGGGCTCGCAAACGCCGGGGAGCTGTTTTTT. As protein: CASYAGLANAGELFF. Combining the CDR3 with reference TRBV18 and TRBJ2-2 gives the whole variable domain NAGVMQNPRHLVRRRGQEARLRCSPMKGHSHVYWYRQLPEEGLKFMVYLQKENIIDESGMPKERFSAEFPKEGPSILRIQQVVRGDSAAYFCASYAGLANAGELFFGEGSRLTVL.

V usage is TRBV27 and J usage is TRBJ1-6; no firm D call. Trimming cost V 3 bases and J 9 bases, with 15 bases left between them. CDR3 length equals 15 residues. The germline V gene has CDR1 MNHEY and CDR2 SMNVEV (reference sequence). The CDR3 loop reads CASSFGLTTVSPLHF. Here the CDR3 DNA reads TGTGCCAGCAGTTTTGGCTTAACCACGGTTTCACCCCTCCACTTT.

The table lists this clone with a count of one. The chain recombines TRBV5-4 with TRBJ1-1; 9 nucleotides match TRBD1. J lost 4 bases, V lost 1 base, and 2 bases had no gene match. There are 14 residues in the CDR3. Germline V gene lookup returns CDR1 SGHNT and CDR2 YYREEE (reference sequence). The CDR3 nucleotides are TGTGCCAGCAGCTTGACAGGGGGCCCCACTGAAGCTTTCTTT. Amino acids: CASSLTGGPTEAFF. The whole variable domain, remainder taken from reference TRBV5-4 and TRBJ1-1, is ETGVTQSPTHLIKTRGQQVTLRCSSQSGHNTVSWYQQALGQGPQFIFQYYREEENGRGNFPPRFSGLQFPNYSSELNVNALELDDSALYLCASSLTGGPTEAFFGQGTRLTVV.

This chain links TRBV6-5 with TRBJ1-5, with TRBD1 identical over 9 bases. J gave up 4 bases and V 0 bases, and 1 base lay outside the gene matches. The germline V gene encodes CDR1 MNHEY and CDR2 SVGAGI. The CDR3 sequence is 15 residues long. The CDR3 DNA reads TGTGCCAGCAGTTACTCCGGGACAGGGAATCAGCCCCAGCATTTT. Its protein is CASSYSGTGNQPQHF.

V is TRBV28 and J is TRBJ2-7, with 10 positions matching TRBD2. Unmatched junction bases numbered 8, after V lost 7 bases and J lost 5 bases. CDR1 and CDR2 (germline): MDHEN, SYDVKM. The CDR3 runs 14 residues. CDR3: CASIFSGGSHEQYF. The CDR3, as DNA: TGTGCCAGCATTTTTAGCGGGGGGTCCCACGAGCAGTACTTC.

This clone has just one count. This rearrangement joins TRBV11-2 to TRBJ1-2; D uncertain. The CDR3 totals 12 residues. CDR1 is SGHAT and CDR2 is FQNNGV in the germline V gene. Deletions cut 4 bases from V and 2 bases from J, with 5 bases between. The CDR3 DNA follows: TGTGCCAGCAGCTCTCTAAACTATGGCTACACCTTC. Amino acids: CASSSLNYGYTF.

V is TRBV9 and J is TRBJ2-7; D not resolved. The CDR3 totals 13 residues. Germline V gives CDR1 SGDLS, CDR2 YYNGEE. V lost 3 bases, J lost 3 bases, and 10 bases lay in between. The CDR3 reads CASSGNGRYEQYF. The CDR3 DNA follows: TGTGCCAGCAGCGGCAACGGACGCTACGAGCAGTACTTC.

The genes are TRBV4-2 and TRBJ2-7, with 7 nucleotides matching TRBD2. Germline V gene sequence: CDR1 LGHNA, CDR2 YNFKEQ. Trimming cost V 0 bases and J 0 bases; bases outside gene matches: 5. This CDR3 contains 16 residues. CDR3 sequence (DNA): TGTGCCAGCAGCCAAGATCGGGGGGACGGCTCCTACGAGCAGTACTTC. Translating gives CASSQDRGDGSYEQYF.

The genes are TRBV28 and TRBJ1-1; D call uncertain. The CDR3 sequence is 11 residues long. The germline gives CDR1 MDHEN, CDR2 SYDVKM. Trimming removed 6 bases at V and 1 base at J, with 3 bases between. The CDR3 reads CASRANTEAFF. The DNA for the CDR3 is TGTGCCAGCAGGGCGAACACTGAAGCTTTCTTT.

V usage is TRBV9 and J usage is TRBJ2-3; TRBD1 aligns across 8 bases. Per the germline V gene, CDR1 is SGDLS and CDR2 is YYNGEE. The trim removed 3 bases at V and 6 bases at J, leaving 6 bases unmatched. The CDR3 covers 14 residues. CDR3 loop: CASSAQGQADTQYF. The CDR3 DNA follows: TGTGCCAGCAGCGCACAGGGACAGGCGGATACGCAGTATTTT.

V and J are TRBV7-2 and TRBJ1-1; the match to TRBD1 covers 9 bases. Trimming took 5 bases from V and 4 from J; bases not matched to a gene: 2. The V gene's germline CDR1 is SGHTA and CDR2 FQGNSA. The CDR3 sequence is 13 residues long. CDR3 amino acids: CASSDRGITEAFF. The CDR3 DNA is TGTGCCAGCAGCGACAGGGGGATCACTGAAGCTTTCTTT.

The chain links TRBV19 to TRBJ1-1; D is unclear. Germline lookup yields CDR1 LNHDA and CDR2 SQIVND (reference sequence). There are 18 residues in the CDR3. V was trimmed by 3 bases and J by 0 bases, leaving 20 bases between them. CDR3 coding DNA: TGTGCCAGTAGTATCCCTCAGCGCGGCGCCGTAATGAACACTGAAGCTTTCTTT. Encoded protein: CASSIPQRGAVMNTEAFF.

The rearrangement joins TRBV29-1 to TRBJ1-1; D ambiguous. CDR3 length: 14 amino acids. CDR1 is SQVTM and CDR2 is ANQGSEA in the germline V gene. The V gene lost 3 bases and the J gene lost 1 base, with 12 bases spanning the gap. CDR3 sequence (DNA): TGCAGCGTTGAGAAAGGTAATAGGAACACTGAAGCTTTCTTT. Translated, it gives CSVEKGNRNTEAFF.

The rearrangement uses TRBV10-3 and TRBJ2-1; D is possibly TRBD1 (7 bases). The CDR3 loop spans 15 amino acids. V lost 6 bases to trimming and J lost 5 bases, with 17 bases between them. Germline CDR1 reads ENHRY; CDR2 reads SYGVKD. Written as DNA, the CDR3 is TGTGCCATCAGGGTGGGACAGCGGGTGGACAATGAGCAGTTCTTC. As protein: CAIRVGQRVDNEQFF.

CDR3 sequence reads: CASSAGLAGIQETQYF. DNA of the CDR3: TGTGCCAGCAGCGCAGGACTAGCGGGGATACAAGAGACCCAGTACTTC. The J gene is TRBJ2-5, the V gene TRBV9; 12 bases map to TRBD2. The germline V gene encodes CDR1 SGDLS and CDR2 YYNGEE. The V gene end was trimmed by 3 bases and the J gene end by 2 bases; junction bases not matched to a gene: 5. The CDR3 is made up of 16 amino acids.

The chain has TRBV5-1 and TRBJ2-1, with TRBD2 matching 9 bases. The CDR3 loop spans 15 amino acids. Germline V gives CDR1 SGHRS, CDR2 YFSETQ. Germline trimming cut 5 bases from V and 7 bases from J; bases unmatched to any gene: 10. The DNA for the CDR3 is TGCGCCAGCAGGATGTCTAGCGGGGCGGGGAATGAGCAGTTCTTC. Encoded protein: CASRMSSGAGNEQFF.

The chain employs TRBV19 and TRBJ2-5, with 11 nucleotides matching TRBD1. CDR1 and CDR2 from the germline V gene are LNHDA and SQIVND (reference sequence). V trimming: 8 bases; J trimming: 4 bases; junction bases outside the gene matches: 12. CDR3 length: 16 residues. CDR3 sequence: CASASPGTGGGETQYF. DNA for the CDR3: TGTGCCAGTGCTTCCCCCGGGACAGGGGGTGGAGAGACCCAGTACTTC.

CDR3 amino acids: CASSQEPGNTGELFF. CDR3 sequence (DNA): TGCGCCAGCAGCCAAGAACCAGGAAACACCGGGGAGCTGTTTTTT. The chain uses TRBV4-1 and TRBJ2-2; the D is unclear. Germline CDR1 is MGHRA and CDR2 is YSYEKL. Trimming took off 0 bases at V and 2 bases at J, with 7 bases between the two ends. The CDR3 has 15 amino acids.

The chain carries TRBV2 and TRBJ1-4, with unresolved D. Trimming pared 6 bases from V and 3 bases from J, leaving 5 bases between. The CDR3 consists of 12 residues. Germline CDR1 SNHLY, CDR2 FYNNEI. CDR3: CASRLANEKLFF. The CDR3, as DNA: TGTGCCAGCAGGTTGGCTAATGAAAAACTGTTTTTT.

This clone appeared once. The chain is built from TRBV5-4 and TRBJ1-1, with D tentatively TRBD1 (5 bases). The CDR3 consists of 13 residues. Trimming removed 4 bases from V and 5 bases from J, with 12 bases in between. CDR1 and CDR2 (germline): SGHNT, YYREEE (reference sequence). CDR3 amino acids: CASSLLTETEAFF. CDR3 coding DNA: TGTGCCAGCAGCCTCCTGACAGAGACTGAAGCTTTCTTT.

The chain recombines TRBV5-5 with TRBJ1-2; 7 bases are shared with TRBD1. CDR1 and CDR2 from the germline V gene are SGHKS and YYEKEE (reference sequence). V lost 3 bases to trimming and J lost 5 bases; unmatched junction nucleotides: 13. This CDR3 comprises 16 residues. The CDR3 region is CASSSTTGPTVYGYTF. Written as DNA, the CDR3 is TGTGCCAGCAGCTCTACGACAGGGCCTACCGTTTATGGCTACACCTTC.

The chain is built from TRBV4-2 and TRBJ1-1; tentatively, D is TRBD1 (5 bases). Trimming shortened V by 4 bases and J by 3 bases, and 15 bases separated the two germline ends. Germline loops: CDR1 LGHNA, CDR2 YNFKEQ. The CDR3 is 15 amino acids. The CDR3 DNA sequence: TGTGCCAGCAGCCTCGACGGACACCCGGACACTGAAGCTTTCTTT. Protein product: CASSLDGHPDTEAFF.